This T cell receptor (beta chain) emerged from a study of blood T cells in healthy people across ages. Germline CDR1 is SGHTA and CDR2 is FQGNSA. This CDR3 has 13 residues. V shed 3 bases and J shed 7 bases, with 10 bases lying between them. Primed by a sample-barcoded 5' primer and a J-beta primer mix, a second PCR proceeded for about 7 to 11 cycles. Each CDR3 protein is one row after TCRdb ran MiXCR on the 5' RACE reads. The sample consists of around 1.5 million distinct CDR3 sequences, roughly 40% of them appearing once. This TCR was sampled from a woman under 30 in good health. The chain recombines TRBV7-2 with TRBJ2-1, with D unclear. Sequencing was performed on blood. The CDR3, as DNA: TGTGCCAGCAGCTTTTCAGTTAGGAATGAGCAGTTCTTC. As protein: CASSFSVRNEQFF.